This TCR beta chain is drawn from a study of T cell changes during pregnancy in multiple sclerosis. Sequenced by immunoSEQ multiplex PCR; TCRdb stores in-frame clones only, minus some. Of about 69,000 clones listed, about nine tenths are singletons. The CDR3 contains 13 residues. V lost 4 bases, J lost 4 bases, and 10 bases lay in between. Germline loops: CDR1 KGHSH, CDR2 LQKENI. This clonotype was sampled from a female donor with multiple sclerosis, enrolled in a pregnancy study. V and J are TRBV18 and TRBJ1-2, with TRBD1 as a possible D gene (5 bases). Material: peripheral blood, obtained in the third trimester of pregnancy. In DNA form, the CDR3 reads TGTGCCAGCTCACAACAGGATAGCTATGGCTACACCTTC. This gives the protein CASSQQDSYGYTF. The complete variable domain, with remaining parts taken from reference TRBV18 and TRBJ1-2, reads NAGVMQNPRHLVRRRGQEARLRCSPMKGHSHVYWYRQLPEEGLKFMVYLQKENIIDESGMPKERFSAEFPKEGPSILRIQQVVRGDSAAYFCASSQQDSYGYTFGSGTRLTVV.